One and the same sample provided the 21 T cell receptor beta chains below, sequenced in a study of cytomegalovirus exposure and HLA in healthy donors. Clones were sequenced by immunoSEQ multiplex PCR, and TCRdb holds only the in-frame ones, with some missing. The top ten hold approximately 15% of the sample, which has 150,000 to 200,000 clones, about 85% seen once. Sample: PBMCs. The receptors come from a man in his late teens or twenties in good health and CMV-seropositive.

The chain employs TRBV7-9 and TRBJ2-3; tentative D call: TRBD2 (7 bases). The length of the CDR3 is 15 residues. Germline CDR1 SEHNR, CDR2 FQNEAQ (reference sequence). The germline V and J ends were trimmed by 4 bases and 1 base, with 12 bases remaining between them. The chain's CDR3 is CASSYDGGRTDTQYF. In nucleotides, the CDR3 is TGTGCCAGCAGCTACGACGGGGGGCGCACAGATACGCAGTATTTT.

V gene TRBV5-4 combines with J gene TRBJ2-3; 16 bases are a match to TRBD2. Trimming took 4 bases from V and 4 from J; bases not matched to a gene: 3. Germline CDR1 and CDR2: SGHNT and YYREEE (reference sequence). The CDR3 spans 16 residues. For the CDR3, the DNA is TGTGCCAGCAGCCCTGGGACTAGCGGGGGGGCAGATACGCAGTATTTT. As protein: CASSPGTSGGADTQYF.

The rearrangement uses TRBV5-1 and TRBJ2-6; weak D call: TRBD1 (6 bases). Trimming left V 1 base short and J 0 bases short, with 14 bases between. Per the germline V gene, CDR1 is SGHRS and CDR2 is YFSETQ. CDR3 length equals 18 residues. In DNA form, the CDR3 reads TGCGCCAGCAGCTTGAACCCAGGGGCGGCCTCTGGGGCCAACGTCCTGACTTTC. This sequence encodes CASSLNPGAASGANVLTF.

V and J are TRBV2 and TRBJ2-1; D gene uncertain. The CDR3 covers 14 residues. Deletions cut 6 bases from V and 8 bases from J, with 17 bases between. Per germline, CDR1 SNHLY and CDR2 FYNNEI. CDR3 sequence reads: CASRVIDTSYEQFF. In DNA, the CDR3 is TGTGCCAGCAGAGTCATTGACACCTCCTATGAGCAGTTCTTC.

This clone was counted a single time. The chain uses TRBV19 and TRBJ1-5; D remains ambiguous. CDR3 length: 14 amino acids. Germline CDR1 is LNHDA and CDR2 is SQIVND (reference sequence). The V and J ends lost 5 bases and 3 bases respectively, with 11 bases between them. The CDR3 loop is CASSLRTPNQPQHF. DNA for the CDR3: TGTGCCAGTAGTCTAAGGACTCCCAATCAGCCCCAGCATTTT.

This clone appeared once. The rearrangement joins TRBV10-3 to TRBJ2-1, with D uncertain. Trimming left V 0 bases short and J 0 bases short, with 9 bases between. CDR1 is ENHRY and CDR2 is SYGVKD in the germline V gene. CDR3 length: 16 residues. The CDR3, as DNA: TGTGCCATCAGTGAGTCTGGAGAACCCTCCTACAATGAGCAGTTCTTC. It codes for CAISESGEPSYNEQFF.

A few counts support this clone. The gene calls are TRBV10-1 and TRBJ2-1; TRBD1 matches at 9 bases. V was clipped by 5 bases and J by 7 bases; unmatched bases: 9. Germline V gives CDR1 WNHNN, CDR2 SYGVQD (reference sequence). This CDR3 contains 15 residues. The DNA of the CDR3 is TGCGCCAGCAGTCCGGGACAGGGCTTCGGGAATGAGCAGTTCTTC. It translates to CASSPGQGFGNEQFF.

As to this clone: The germline gene is not matched at one end of the junction; a read error may be the cause. The chain employs TRBV2 and TRBJ2-7, with D perhaps matching TRBD1 (6 bases). The CDR3 contains 11 residues. The V gene's germline CDR1 is SNHLY and CDR2 FYNNEI. The DNA of the CDR3 is TGTGCCAGCAGTTTCCTACAGGGCCGAGAATTC. Translating it yields CASSFLQGREF.

The DNA for the CDR3 is TGTGCCAGTAGTATTCTACCGGGACTAGCGTACGAGCAGTACTTC. It yields the protein CASSILPGLAYEQYF. J is TRBJ2-7 and V is TRBV19; 10 positions match TRBD2. The CDR3 contains 15 residues. From germline, CDR1 is LNHDA and CDR2 SQIVND (reference sequence). Germline trimming cut 3 bases from V and 4 bases from J; bases unmatched to any gene: 6.

J is TRBJ2-2 and V is TRBV7-9, with 10 positions matching TRBD2. This CDR3 contains 15 residues. V shed 5 bases, J shed 6 bases, and the junction held 6 bases outside the gene matches. Germline V lookup: CDR1 SEHNR, CDR2 FQNEAQ (reference sequence). Written as DNA, the CDR3 is TGTGCCAGCAGCCCCGGGACTAGCGTTCCCGGGGAGCTGTTTTTT. Amino acid sequence: CASSPGTSVPGELFF.

The chain couples TRBV28 to TRBJ1-3; D gene ambiguous. The CDR3 sequence is 17 residues long. The V and J ends lost 3 bases and 4 bases respectively, with 19 bases between them. Germline loops: CDR1 MDHEN, CDR2 SYDVKM. The CDR3 bases are TGTGCCAGCAGTTTTGAGAGCTCCGGCGGGTCGGGAAACACCATATATTTT. This encodes CASSFESSGGSGNTIYF.

V and J are TRBV27 and TRBJ2-3; no clear D gene. Germline V lookup: CDR1 MNHEY, CDR2 SMNVEV (reference sequence). Trimming removed 6 bases at V and 2 bases at J, with 15 bases between. The length of the CDR3 is 15 residues. CDR3 sequence reads: CASRPDFFSTDTQYF. The CDR3 coding sequence is TGTGCCAGCAGGCCTGACTTTTTTTCCACAGATACGCAGTATTTT.

DNA for the CDR3: TGTGCCAGCAGTTTACGGGGGACAGGAAAATTTGGAAACACCATATATTTT. Residues: CASSLRGTGKFGNTIYF. The chain carries TRBV27 and TRBJ1-3; TRBD1 matches 8 bases. The V gene end was trimmed by 2 bases and the J gene end by 3 bases; junction bases not matched to a gene: 9. CDR3 length: 17 residues. Germline CDR1 MNHEY, CDR2 SMNVEV (reference sequence).

The V and J genes are TRBV28 and TRBJ2-7; TRBD1 might be the D (5 bases). Trimming took 5 bases from V and 9 from J, leaving 35 bases between them. The CDR3 extends over 19 amino acids. Germline assignment: CDR1 MDHEN and CDR2 SYDVKM. The CDR3 region has the DNA TGTGCCAGCAGTCTCACCACCCTCTGGAGTCGAAAGGGGCCGGGCGGGCAGTACTTC. Translated: CASSLTTLWSRKGPGGQYF. The entire variable domain, with the rest obtained from reference TRBV28 and TRBJ2-7, is as follows: DVKVTQSSRYLVKRTGEKVFLECVQDMDHENMFWYRQDPGLGLRLIYFSYDVKMKEKGDIPEGYSVSREKKERFSLILESASTNQTSMYLCASSLTTLWSRKGPGGQYFGPGTRLTVT.

The CDR3 region is CAVRGGPGELFF. CDR3 in DNA: TGTGCGGTGCGGGGGGGCCCCGGGGAGCTGTTTTTT. The chain is built from TRBV7-6 and TRBJ2-2, with 9 bases lining up with TRBD2. Germline CDR1 is SGHVS and CDR2 is FNYEAQ. CDR3 length equals 12 residues.

The rearrangement uses TRBV9 and TRBJ2-3; the match to TRBD2 covers 15 bases. Germline CDR1 is SGDLS and CDR2 is YYNGEE. With 3 bases clipped from V and 5 bases from J, the junction kept 7 bases outside the gene matches. There are 17 residues in the CDR3. CDR3 bases: TGTGCCAGCAGCGCCCAGGGGGGACTAGCGGGGGGAGATACGCAGTATTTT. As protein: CASSAQGGLAGGDTQYF.

The chain combines TRBV6-6 with TRBJ1-4; 7 bases are shared with TRBD1. Per germline, CDR1 MNHNY and CDR2 SVGAGI (reference sequence). With V trimmed by 6 bases and J by 8 bases, 12 bases remained unmatched. CDR3 length equals 15 residues. In nucleotides, the CDR3 is TGTGCCAGCAGCCTCGGACAGGAGGGACAGGAAAAACTGTTTTTT. This sequence encodes CASSLGQEGQEKLFF.

The V call is TRBV6-1, the J call TRBJ1-1, with 9 bases that match TRBD1. The CDR3 has 13 amino acids. CDR1 is MNHNS, CDR2 SASEGT, per germline. Losses at the gene ends were 5 bases for V and 9 bases for J; bases not matched to a gene: 7. This CDR3 is CASSRDRESQAFF. The CDR3 DNA follows: TGTGCCAGCAGTCGGGACAGGGAGTCTCAAGCTTTCTTT.

The J gene is TRBJ2-1, the V gene TRBV28; TRBD2 aligns across 9 bases. The V gene's germline CDR1 is MDHEN and CDR2 SYDVKM. The CDR3 contains 13 residues. Trimming took 8 bases from V and 8 from J; bases not matched to a gene: 7. The CDR3 DNA reads as TGTGCCAGCCGTCGCGGGGGGGAATATGAGCAGTTCTTC. It translates to CASRRGGEYEQFF.

This sequence joins TRBV7-8 and TRBJ1-2; no firm D call. From germline, CDR1 is SGHVS and CDR2 FQNEAQ. The germline V and J ends were trimmed by 1 base and 2 bases, with 5 bases remaining between them. The CDR3 loop spans 13 amino acids. This chain's CDR3 is CASSLDSNYGYTF. The CDR3 region has the DNA TGTGCCAGCAGCTTAGACAGCAACTATGGCTACACCTTC.

CDR3: CASSLGRGAYEQYF. The CDR3 nucleotides are TGTGCCAGCAGCTTAGGCAGGGGGGCCTACGAGCAGTACTTC. The rearrangement links TRBV7-2 to TRBJ2-7; maybe TRBD1 (7 bases). V lost 1 base and J 2 bases, leaving 9 bases between the germline ends. Germline lookup yields CDR1 SGHTA and CDR2 FQGNSA. The CDR3 covers 14 residues.